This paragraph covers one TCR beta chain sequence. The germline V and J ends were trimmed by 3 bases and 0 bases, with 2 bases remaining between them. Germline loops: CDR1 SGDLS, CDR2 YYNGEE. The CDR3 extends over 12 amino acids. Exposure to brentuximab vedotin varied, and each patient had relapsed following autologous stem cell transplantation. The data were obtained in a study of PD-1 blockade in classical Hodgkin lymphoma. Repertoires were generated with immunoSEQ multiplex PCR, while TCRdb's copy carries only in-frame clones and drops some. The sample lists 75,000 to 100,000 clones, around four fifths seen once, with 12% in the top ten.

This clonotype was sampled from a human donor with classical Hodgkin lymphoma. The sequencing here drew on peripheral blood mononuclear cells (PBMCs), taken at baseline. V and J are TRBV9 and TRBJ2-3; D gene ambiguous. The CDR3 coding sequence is TGTGCCAGCAGCGCCAGCACAGATACGCAGTATTTT. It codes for CASSASTDTQYF.